Shown below are 30 T cell receptor beta chains from a single sample sequenced in a study of identical twins. TCRdb passed the 5' RACE reads through MiXCR, listing each CDR3 protein once. The sample records about 240,000 distinct CDR3 sequences, about 10% being singletons. Input material: memory T cells sorted from blood. All receptors come from a man aged 50-59 years in good health.

This clonotype has a count of ten or more. This chain joins TRBV25-1 and TRBJ2-2; 16 bases map to TRBD2. Germline-derived CDR1 and CDR2 are MGHDK and SYGVNS. The CDR3 spans 16 residues. With 6 bases clipped from V and 4 bases from J, the junction kept 2 bases outside the gene matches. The CDR3 loop reads CASRGLAGGPTGELFF. The CDR3, as DNA: TGTGCCAGCAGGGGACTAGCGGGAGGGCCCACCGGGGAGCTGTTTTTT.

This clonotype has a handful of counts. The chain recombines TRBV2 with TRBJ2-7; 14 bases match TRBD2. V lost 5 bases, J lost 5 bases, and 11 bases stayed unmatched. The CDR3 sequence is 17 residues long. CDR1 SNHLY and CDR2 FYNNEI come from the germline V gene. The CDR3 loop reads CASSPPGTSGSSHEQYF. Written as DNA, the CDR3 is TGTGCCAGCAGTCCCCCCGGGACTAGCGGGAGTAGCCACGAGCAGTACTTC.

This clonotype was seen many times. The chain links TRBV6-1 to TRBJ2-4, with 7 bases matching TRBD1. CDR1 and CDR2 from the germline V gene are MNHNS and SASEGT. V trimming: 7 bases; J trimming: 4 bases; junction bases outside the gene matches: 7. The CDR3 is 14 amino acids. CDR3 region: CASNRDSLKNIQYF. The CDR3 nucleotides read TGTGCCAGCAACCGGGACAGCCTAAAAAACATTCAGTACTTC.

This clonotype appeared a few times. The rearrangement uses TRBV11-2 and TRBJ2-2; possibly TRBD2 for D (5 bases). CDR1 is SGHAT and CDR2 is FQNNGV in the germline V gene. V was shortened by 5 bases and J by 4 bases, with 17 bases between the two germline ends. The CDR3 is 16 amino acids. The CDR3 spells CASSPRGVTITGELFF. Here the CDR3 DNA reads TGTGCCAGCAGCCCCCGGGGAGTAACGATCACCGGGGAGCTGTTTTTT.

This clonotype appeared many times. The gene calls are TRBV5-1 and TRBJ1-2; D unresolved. CDR1 and CDR2 from the germline V gene are SGHRS and YFSETQ. The V end was cut by 4 bases, the J end by 2 bases, with 6 bases between. The length of the CDR3 is 12 residues. The CDR3 nucleotides read TGCGCCAGCAGCGATGGAAACTATGGCTACACCTTC. It encodes CASSDGNYGYTF.

J is TRBJ2-5 and V is TRBV3-1, with 8 positions matching TRBD2. Germline CDR1 reads LGHDT; CDR2 reads YNNKEL (reference sequence). J lost 2 bases, V lost 2 bases, and 4 bases had no gene match. This CDR3 contains 15 residues. CDR3 loop: CASSQSSGPQETQYF. The DNA of the CDR3 is TGTGCCAGCAGCCAATCTAGCGGGCCTCAAGAGACCCAGTACTTC.

The V call is TRBV7-9, the J call TRBJ2-7, with 9 bases lining up with TRBD1. The CDR3 consists of 15 residues. V shed 3 bases and J 5 bases; nucleotides not matched to a gene: 8. CDR1 is SEHNR, CDR2 FQNEAQ, per germline (reference sequence). Here the CDR3 DNA reads TGTGCCAGCAGCTTCCGGGACAGGGCTTGGAACGAGCAGTACTTC. It specifies CASSFRDRAWNEQYF.

This clonotype was seen a few times. The chain uses TRBV7-9 and TRBJ1-6; D is ambiguous. Per the germline V gene, CDR1 is SEHNR and CDR2 is FQNEAQ (reference sequence). The CDR3 totals 13 residues. Trimming removed 5 bases from V and 13 bases from J, with 15 bases in between. The CDR3 sequence is CASSGSGDAPLHF. CDR3 nucleotides: TGTGCCAGCAGCGGCTCCGGGGATGCTCCCCTCCACTTT. Together with reference TRBV7-9 and TRBJ1-6, the CDR3 gives the full variable domain: DTGVSQNPRHKITKRGQNVTFRCDPISEHNRLYWYRQTLGQGPEFLTYFQNEAQLEKSRLLSDRFSAERPKGSFSTLEIQRTEQGDSAMYLCASSGSGDAPLHFGNGTRLTVT.

This clonotype appeared many times. The V call is TRBV5-4, the J call TRBJ2-1, with a weak D call TRBD1 (5 bases). This CDR3 has 13 amino acids. V shed 6 bases and J shed 5 bases, with 12 bases lying between them. Germline V gives CDR1 SGHNT, CDR2 YYREEE (reference sequence). This CDR3 reads CASTKGENNEQFF. The CDR3 nucleotides read TGTGCCAGCACCAAAGGGGAAAACAATGAGCAGTTCTTC.

In the case of this clonotype: A read error is possible here, since a much larger clone lies one base away. The CDR3 region is CASSRDKGRGYTF. DNA for the CDR3: TGTGCCAGCAGTAGGGACAAGGGGCGCGGCTACACCTTC. The J gene is TRBJ1-2, the V gene TRBV28; possibly TRBD1 for D (6 bases). Per the germline V gene, CDR1 is MDHEN and CDR2 is SYDVKM. V lost 5 bases to trimming and J lost 8 bases, with 15 bases between them. The CDR3 has 13 residues.

This clonotype was seen many times. The chain uses TRBV25-1 and TRBJ2-3; no clear D gene. The CDR3 is 13 amino acids. Looked up from germline, CDR1 is MGHDK and CDR2 is SYGVNS. The V end was cut by 2 bases, the J end by 1 base, with 4 bases between. The CDR3 reads CASSEGGTDTQYF. CDR3 nucleotide sequence: TGTGCCAGCAGTGAAGGGGGCACAGATACGCAGTATTTT.

This clonotype was seen ten or more times. J is TRBJ2-7 and V is TRBV6-1; 10 nucleotides line up with TRBD1. CDR3 length equals 16 residues. Germline V gene sequence: CDR1 MNHNS, CDR2 SASEGT. The J segment lost 2 bases and the V segment lost 7 bases, leaving 11 bases of the junction unmatched. The CDR3 nucleotides read TGTGCCAGCATGAAAGGTGCGGGACAGGGGCCCTACGAGCAGTACTTC. As protein: CASMKGAGQGPYEQYF.

This clonotype was observed a few times. The V gene is TRBV10-3, the J gene TRBJ2-1, with TRBD2 identical over 9 bases. The CDR3 has 19 residues. Germline loops: CDR1 ENHRY, CDR2 SYGVKD. Unmatched junction bases numbered 18, after V lost 8 bases and J lost 1 base. CDR3 protein: CAILGDSGSYRGSYNEQFF. The CDR3 region has the DNA TGTGCCATCCTTGGAGATAGCGGGAGTTACCGAGGGTCCTACAATGAGCAGTTCTTC.

The chain recombines TRBV10-3 with TRBJ2-5; 9 nucleotides align to TRBD2. Per germline, CDR1 ENHRY and CDR2 SYGVKD. V dropped 6 bases and J dropped 5; count of bases not matched to a gene: 16. The length of the CDR3 is 17 residues. The CDR3 loop reads CAISPRGSGGAFETQYF. CDR3 DNA: TGTGCCATCAGCCCACGGGGTAGCGGGGGCGCCTTTGAGACCCAGTACTTC.

This clonotype was seen many times. The chain employs TRBV18 and TRBJ2-2; the match to TRBD1 covers 8 bases. The CDR3 is 17 amino acids. Germline CDR1 reads KGHSH; CDR2 reads LQKENI. The J segment lost 5 bases and the V segment lost 4 bases, leaving 12 bases of the junction unmatched. CDR3 loop: CASSLPTTGASTGELFF. The CDR3 coding sequence is TGTGCCAGCTCACTACCGACGACAGGGGCCTCAACCGGGGAGCTGTTTTTT.

This clonotype came up many times. The chain recombines TRBV13 with TRBJ2-4; 11 bases align to TRBD1. The CDR3 sequence is 14 residues long. Germline V CDR1 and CDR2: PRHDT, FYEKMQ (reference sequence). With V trimmed by 5 bases and J by 8 bases, 5 bases remained unmatched. The CDR3 nucleotides read TGTGCCAGCAGCAGATGGGACAGGGGGGACATTCAGTACTTC. Translation gives CASSRWDRGDIQYF.

The chain has TRBV5-1 and TRBJ1-2; TRBD1 might be the D (6 bases). CDR3 length: 15 residues. The V gene lost 4 bases and the J gene lost 8 bases, with 21 bases spanning the gap. From germline, CDR1 is SGHRS and CDR2 YFSETQ. CDR3 DNA: TGCGCCAGCAGCGCCCAGGGGACCAGGGGAGAGGGCTACACCTTC. This sequence encodes CASSAQGTRGEGYTF.

At least ten counts were recorded for this clonotype. The chain joins TRBV28 to TRBJ2-7, with D perhaps TRBD1 or TRBD2 (5 bases each). This CDR3 region has 14 residues. Between the trimmed V and J ends, which lost 3 bases and 0 bases, there was a span of 9 bases. Germline-derived CDR1 and CDR2 are MDHEN and SYDVKM. The CDR3, as DNA: TGTGCCAGCAGTTTTGGGGGTGACTCCTACGAGCAGTACTTC. Protein sequence: CASSFGGDSYEQYF.

The sample holds a few counts of this clonotype. The chain uses TRBV7-9 and TRBJ1-5; TRBD1 is a possible D gene (5 bases). CDR3 length: 15 amino acids. CDR1 is SEHNR and CDR2 is FQNEAQ in the germline V gene (reference sequence). Trimming removed 0 bases at V and 4 bases at J, with 10 bases between. The CDR3 sequence is CASSLALGANQPQHF. The CDR3 coding sequence is TGTGCCAGCAGCTTAGCGCTTGGGGCGAATCAGCCCCAGCATTTT.

This clonotype was observed at least ten times. The chain uses TRBV29-1 and TRBJ2-2, with D unresolved. V lost 2 bases to trimming and J lost 1 base, with 5 bases between them. This CDR3 has 13 amino acids. Germline CDR1 is SQVTM and CDR2 is ANQGSEA. The CDR3 protein is CSVERQNTGELFF. Written as DNA, the CDR3 is TGCAGCGTTGAAAGGCAGAACACCGGGGAGCTGTTTTTT.

There are many counts of this clonotype. The chain carries TRBV6-2 or TRBV6-3 and TRBJ2-5; D is uncertain. CDR1 and CDR2 (germline): MNHEY, SVGEGT. The CDR3 is 12 amino acids. V dropped 2 bases and J dropped 5 bases, with 6 bases sitting between them. The CDR3 region has the DNA TGTGCCAGCAGTTACGTCACGGAGACCCAGTACTTC. The encoded protein is CASSYVTETQYF.

This clonotype was counted between two and nine times. This sequence joins TRBV3-1 and TRBJ2-1, with 7 bases fitting TRBD2. After removal of 2 bases from V and 7 bases from J, the junction contained 2 bases not matched to a gene. The CDR3 extends over 13 amino acids. CDR1 LGHDT and CDR2 YNNKEL come from the germline V gene (reference sequence). The CDR3 bases are TGTGCCAGCAGCCAACTCGGGGGGAATGAGCAGTTCTTC. This translates into CASSQLGGNEQFF.

This clonotype was seen more than once but under ten times. J is TRBJ2-7 and V is TRBV11-2, with TRBD2 as a possible D gene (7 bases). The CDR3 covers 15 residues. CDR1 and CDR2 (germline): SGHAT, FQNNGV. V was pared by 7 bases and J by 6 bases, with 22 bases between. The CDR3 coding sequence is TGTGCCAGCACCCTAAGGGGGGAGGGCCCAGGCGAGCAGTACTTC. It encodes CASTLRGEGPGEQYF.

Only a few counts were recorded for this clonotype. V and J are TRBV6-6 and TRBJ2-3, with D perhaps TRBD2 (5 bases). Germline V lookup: CDR1 MNHNY, CDR2 SVGAGI (reference sequence). CDR3 length equals 12 residues. Trimming took off 6 bases at V and 5 bases at J, with 9 bases between the two ends. The CDR3 sequence is CASRPEGDTQYF. In nucleotides, the CDR3 is TGTGCCAGCAGGCCCGAGGGAGATACGCAGTATTTT.

The genes are TRBV12-3 or TRBV12-4 and TRBJ1-5, with D possibly being TRBD1 (5 bases). V was shortened by 4 bases and J by 11 bases, with 9 bases between the two germline ends. CDR3 size: 11 residues. For the CDR3, the DNA is TGTGCCAGCAGTTCCGACAGAGCCCAGCATTTT. This encodes CASSSDRAQHF.

This clonotype was recorded at least ten times. V and J are TRBV5-1 and TRBJ2-1; TRBD2 agrees at 11 bases. The V segment lost 1 base and the J segment 4 bases; nucleotides outside the gene matches: 13. Germline V gene sequence: CDR1 SGHRS, CDR2 YFSETQ. The CDR3 sequence is 19 residues long. The CDR3 here is CASSLPTSGGLRGYNEQFF. The CDR3 DNA reads TGCGCCAGCAGCTTGCCTACTAGCGGGGGACTGCGGGGGTACAATGAGCAGTTCTTC.

The chain recombines TRBV12-3 or TRBV12-4 with TRBJ2-1; D is unresolved. Trimming cost V 3 bases and J 5 bases, with 11 bases left between them. This CDR3 spans 14 amino acids. CDR3 nucleotides: TGTGCCAGCAGTTTCGTTACCGGCAACAATGAGCAGTTCTTC. This gives the protein CASSFVTGNNEQFF.

This clonotype was observed at least ten times. CDR3 DNA sequence: TGCAGTGCTAGAGAGGGAAACAGGGGAGCCAAAAACATTCAGTACTTC. Its protein is CSAREGNRGAKNIQYF. The rearrangement links TRBV20-1 to TRBJ2-4, with TRBD1 matching over 7 bases. V gave up 0 bases and J gave up 0 bases; unmatched junction bases: 5. Germline-derived CDR1 and CDR2 are DFQATT and SNEGSKA (reference sequence). This CDR3 has 16 amino acids.

This clonotype was detected only a few times. This sequence joins TRBV19 and TRBJ1-3; D is perhaps TRBD1 (6 bases). V lost 6 bases, J lost 2 bases, and 17 bases lay in between. CDR3 length equals 16 residues. CDR1 is LNHDA, CDR2 SQIVND, per germline (reference sequence). Here the CDR3 DNA reads TGTGCCAGTAGCGCCTCCGGACAGATTCCTGGAAACACCATATATTTT. Translating it yields CASSASGQIPGNTIYF.

This clonotype was seen ten or more times. The chain uses TRBV28 and TRBJ2-5; no clear D. CDR3 length equals 14 residues. From germline, CDR1 is MDHEN and CDR2 SYDVKM. Trimming cost V 6 bases and J 3 bases, with 14 bases left between them. The CDR3 DNA reads TGTGCCAGCAGATTAGGTGGGCAGAAAGAGACCCAGTACTTC. As protein: CASRLGGQKETQYF. Drawing the rest from reference TRBV28 and TRBJ2-5, the complete variable domain is DVKVTQSSRYLVKRTGEKVFLECVQDMDHENMFWYRQDPGLGLRLIYFSYDVKMKEKGDIPEGYSVSREKKERFSLILESASTNQTSMYLCASRLGGQKETQYFGPGTRLLVL.